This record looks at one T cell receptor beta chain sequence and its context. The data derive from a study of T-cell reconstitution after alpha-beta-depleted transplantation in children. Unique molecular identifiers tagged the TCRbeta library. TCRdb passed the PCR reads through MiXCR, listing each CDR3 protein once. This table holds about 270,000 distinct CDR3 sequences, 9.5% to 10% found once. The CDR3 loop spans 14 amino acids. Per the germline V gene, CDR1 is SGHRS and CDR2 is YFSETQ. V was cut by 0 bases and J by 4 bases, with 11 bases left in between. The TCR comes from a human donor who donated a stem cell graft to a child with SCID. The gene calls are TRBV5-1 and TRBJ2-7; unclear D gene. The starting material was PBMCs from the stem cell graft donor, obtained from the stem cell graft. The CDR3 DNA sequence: TGCGCCAGCAGCTTGGCTCCAGGTCCGTACGAGCAGTACTTC. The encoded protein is CASSLAPGPYEQYF.